This T cell receptor beta chain was captured in a study of radiotherapy plus CTLA-4 blockade in lung cancer. Overall study: Patients showed objective responses in about 18% of cases and disease control in 25% to 40%.

The data were produced by immunoSEQ multiplex PCR, yet TCRdb's version contains in-frame clones alone and is incomplete. The sample shows under 95,000 clones, around 80% of them seen only once. CDR1 is SGHRS, CDR2 YFSETQ, per germline. V was pared by 0 bases and J by 0 bases, with 9 bases between. The CDR3 length is 15 residues. This clonotype originated in a human donor with non-small cell lung cancer who had stable disease on radiotherapy plus ipilimumab. The chain couples TRBV5-1 to TRBJ1-2; D might be TRBD1 (5 bases). The sequencing here drew on peripheral blood, taken from a patient treated with radiotherapy plus ipilimumab. The CDR3 sequence is CASSLGTNANYGYTF. In DNA form, the CDR3 reads TGCGCCAGCAGCTTGGGGACAAACGCTAACTATGGCTACACCTTC.